What follows are 14 T cell receptor beta chains derived from one specimen sequenced in a study of cytomegalovirus exposure and HLA in healthy donors. Primers: 60 Vbeta forward and 13 Jbeta reverse. Repertoires were generated with immunoSEQ multiplex PCR, while TCRdb's copy carries only in-frame clones and drops some. The data show some 110,000 clones, 77% seen once. The specimen was PBMCs. The receptor set was obtained from a middle-aged man in good health and CMV-seropositive.

This chain links TRBV27 with TRBJ2-7; 8 bases are shared with TRBD1. CDR1 is MNHEY and CDR2 is SMNVEV in the germline V gene (reference sequence). CDR3 length equals 14 residues. Trimming took 7 bases from V and 7 from J; bases not matched to a gene: 12. The chain's CDR3 is CASKTGGRGGEQYF. The CDR3 nucleotides are TGTGCCAGCAAAACAGGGGGGCGAGGGGGGGAGCAGTACTTC.

The rearrangement uses TRBV25-1 and TRBJ1-1; D is possibly TRBD1 (5 bases). V was trimmed by 6 bases and J by 7 bases, leaving 9 bases between them. CDR1 and CDR2 from the germline V gene are MGHDK and SYGVNS. The CDR3 loop spans 11 amino acids. The CDR3 here is CASRDTREAFF. CDR3 nucleotide sequence: TGTGCCAGCAGGGACACCCGTGAAGCTTTCTTT.

The chain links TRBV12-5 to TRBJ2-5; no clear D. CDR1 and CDR2 from the germline V gene are LGHNT and FRNRAP. CDR3 size: 11 residues. Trimming stripped 4 bases from V and 3 bases from J, with 3 bases between. The CDR3 DNA is TGTGCTAGTGGTTCGGAAGAGACCCAGTACTTC. It is translated as CASGSEETQYF.

This clone has just a few counts. The J gene is TRBJ2-1, the V gene TRBV5-1; 15 positions agree with TRBD2. CDR1 and CDR2 (germline): SGHRS, YFSETQ. The ends lost 4 bases at V and 4 bases at J; junction bases unmatched: 9. CDR3 length equals 18 residues. The CDR3: CASSRRGLAGGGYNEQFF. CDR3 DNA sequence: TGCGCCAGCAGCCGCAGAGGACTAGCGGGAGGGGGTTACAATGAGCAGTTCTTC.

J is TRBJ2-5 and V is TRBV4-1, with D maybe TRBD1 (5 bases). The J call may be wrong; the DNA end is better matched by TRBJ2-7. Germline CDR1 and CDR2: MGHRA and YSYEKL. The CDR3 runs to 15 residues. CDR3 sequence: CASSQDWGQPYEQYF. CDR3 DNA sequence: TGCGCCAGCAGCCAAGATTGGGGCCAGCCCTACGAGCAGTACTTC.

Only one count was recorded for this clone. This chain connects TRBV6-1 to TRBJ2-7; the D is unclear. CDR1 and CDR2 from the germline V gene are MNHNS and SASEGT. Trimming took 3 bases from V and 1 from J, leaving 4 bases between them. The CDR3 is 12 amino acids. This CDR3 is CASSDPSYEQYF. Here the CDR3 DNA reads TGTGCCAGCAGTGACCCATCCTACGAGCAGTACTTC.

This sequence joins TRBV7-7 and TRBJ2-1; possibly TRBD1 for D (7 bases). V shed 5 bases and J shed 3 bases, with 14 bases lying between them. The CDR3 runs to 15 residues. CDR1 is SSHAT and CDR2 is FNYEAQ in the germline V gene (reference sequence). CDR3: CASSPGGGNYNEQFF. The CDR3 region has the DNA TGTGCCAGCAGCCCAGGGGGAGGAAACTACAATGAGCAGTTCTTC.

In regard to this clone: One end of the junction fails to match germline, which may point to a read error. The chain carries TRBV19 and TRBJ1-2; TRBD1 agrees at 8 bases. CDR3 size: 13 residues. CDR1 LNHDA and CDR2 SQIVND come from the germline V gene (reference sequence). This CDR3 reads CASTISTGEGYTF. DNA of the CDR3: TGTGCCAGTACTATATCGACAGGGGAGGGCTACACCTTC.

V usage is TRBV5-8 and J usage is TRBJ2-7, with 8 bases aligning to TRBD1. The V gene end was trimmed by 3 bases and the J gene end by 2 bases; junction bases not matched to a gene: 1. CDR1 is SGHTS, CDR2 YDEGEE, per germline. There are 13 residues in the CDR3. The CDR3 sequence is CASSWDRTYEQYF. Written as DNA, the CDR3 is TGTGCCAGCAGCTGGGACAGGACCTACGAGCAGTACTTC. Complete variable domain (other parts from reference TRBV5-8 and TRBJ2-7): EAGVTQSPTHLIKTRGQQATLRCSPISGHTSVYWYQQALGLGLQFLLWYDEGEERNRGNFPPRFSGRQFPNYSSELNVNALELEDSALYLCASSWDRTYEQYFGPGTRLTVT.

The chain carries TRBV28 and TRBJ1-1, with D possibly TRBD1 on 5 matching bases. This CDR3 is built from 15 residues. Trimming removed 6 bases from V and 1 base from J, with 15 bases in between. Germline lookup yields CDR1 MDHEN and CDR2 SYDVKM. In DNA, the CDR3 is TGTGCCAGCAGAACAGCACAGGTTAGGAACACTGAAGCTTTCTTT. Protein: CASRTAQVRNTEAFF.

This chain's CDR3 is CASSFKQGNTQYF. CDR3 sequence (DNA): TGCGCCAGCAGCTTCAAACAGGGGAATACGCAGTATTTT. V is TRBV5-1 and J is TRBJ2-3; 7 positions match TRBD1. Trimming cost V 2 bases and J 7 bases; bases outside gene matches: 4. This CDR3 spans 13 amino acids. CDR1 and CDR2 (germline): SGHRS, YFSETQ.

V gene TRBV5-1 combines with J gene TRBJ1-3; D call uncertain. With 0 bases removed from V and 1 base from J, the gap between germline ends came to 11 bases. CDR1 and CDR2 (germline): SGHRS, YFSETQ. The CDR3 is 16 residues long. CDR3 bases: TGCGCCAGCAGCTTGGATGGCAGGTCGTCTGGAAACACCATATATTTT. It encodes CASSLDGRSSGNTIYF. The whole variable domain, filled in from reference TRBV5-1 and TRBJ1-3, reads KAGVTQTPRYLIKTRGQQVTLSCSPISGHRSVSWYQQTPGQGLQFLFEYFSETQRNKGNFPGRFSGRQFSNSRSEMNVSTLELGDSALYLCASSLDGRSSGNTIYFGEGSWLTVV.

The V gene is TRBV10-3, the J gene TRBJ1-3, with TRBD1 matching 7 bases. CDR1 and CDR2 from the germline V gene are ENHRY and SYGVKD. V was clipped by 7 bases and J by 8 bases; unmatched bases: 14. The CDR3 sequence is 15 residues long. This CDR3 is CAITRGFSVGDTIYF. CDR3 nucleotides: TGTGCCATCACCAGGGGGTTCAGCGTCGGCGACACCATATATTTT.

This clone was seen just once. An end of the junction does not agree with germline; a read error may underlie this. CDR3 region: CSVQEQTTVYGYTF. For the CDR3, the DNA is TGCAGCGTTCAAGAACAGACGACAGTCTATGGCTACACCTTC. This chain uses TRBV29-1 with TRBJ1-2; the D gene is possibly TRBD1 (5 bases). Germline-derived CDR1 and CDR2 are SQVTM and ANQGSEA. CDR3 length: 14 residues.